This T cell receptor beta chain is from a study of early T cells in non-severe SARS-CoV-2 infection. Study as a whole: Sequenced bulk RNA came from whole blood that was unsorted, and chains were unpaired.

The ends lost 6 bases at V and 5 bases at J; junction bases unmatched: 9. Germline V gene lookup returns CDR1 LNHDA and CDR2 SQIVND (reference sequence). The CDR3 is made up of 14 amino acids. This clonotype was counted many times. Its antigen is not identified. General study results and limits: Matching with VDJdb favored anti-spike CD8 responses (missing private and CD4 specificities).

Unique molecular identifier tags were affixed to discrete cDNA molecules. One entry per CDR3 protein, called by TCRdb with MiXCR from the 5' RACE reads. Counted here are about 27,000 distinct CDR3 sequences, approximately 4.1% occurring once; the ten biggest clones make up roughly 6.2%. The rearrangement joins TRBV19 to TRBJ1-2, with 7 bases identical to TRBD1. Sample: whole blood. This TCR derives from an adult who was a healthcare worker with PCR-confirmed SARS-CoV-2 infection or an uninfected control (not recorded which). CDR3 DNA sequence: TGTGCCAGTAGATTCGGACAGGAGCTATATGGCTACACCTTC. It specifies CASRFGQELYGYTF.